The 21 T cell receptor beta chains below were found in one sample sequenced in a study of beta chain features in type 1 diabetes. Broader study findings: Shorter TCRB CDR3s, moderately but significantly so, were found in Type 1 diabetes patients in all four CD4+ subsets.

TCRB transcripts that were expressed got sequenced, as all of the isolated RNA had been reverse transcribed. Produced via immunoSEQ multiplex PCR; TCRdb's table is partial and in-frame only. Of about 150,000 clones detected, roughly 10% appear once; the ten largest clones hold about 0.75%. Antigens for these TCRs are unknown. Material: central memory CD4+ T cells from blood. These receptors originate from a woman in her twenties or thirties with type 1 diabetes.

This clone came up a few times. The junction departs from the called germline gene at one end, perhaps through a read error. V gene TRBV28 combines with J gene TRBJ2-7, with 7 nucleotides matching TRBD2. CDR3 length: 12 residues. Per the germline V gene, CDR1 is MDHEN and CDR2 is SYDVKM. This CDR3 is CASSINLGLSDF. DNA for the CDR3: TGTGCCAGCAGTATTAATCTGGGACTATCAGACTTC.

The chain has TRBV7-3 and TRBJ1-1; possibly TRBD1 for D (6 bases). With 0 bases removed from V and 5 bases from J, the gap between germline ends came to 13 bases. The CDR3 has 15 residues. CDR1 is SGHTA, CDR2 FQGTGA, per germline. The CDR3 protein is CASSLTHRDGTEAFF. The CDR3 DNA reads TGTGCCAGCAGCTTAACACACAGGGATGGGACTGAAGCTTTCTTT.

V usage is TRBV7-9 and J usage is TRBJ1-1; D unresolved. The CDR3 has 13 residues. Germline CDR1 reads SEHNR; CDR2 reads FQNEAQ (reference sequence). V shed 2 bases and J shed 3 bases, with 7 bases lying between them. The CDR3 sequence is CASSLMGDTEAFF. The CDR3 DNA sequence: TGTGCCAGCAGCTTAATGGGAGACACTGAAGCTTTCTTT. Together with reference TRBV7-9 and TRBJ1-1, the CDR3 gives the full variable domain: DTGVSQNPRHKITKRGQNVTFRCDPISEHNRLYWYRQTLGQGPEFLTYFQNEAQLEKSRLLSDRFSAERPKGSFSTLEIQRTEQGDSAMYLCASSLMGDTEAFFGQGTRLTVV.

The chain couples TRBV19 to TRBJ2-5; 9 nucleotides line up with TRBD2. This CDR3 comprises 15 residues. The germline CDR1 and CDR2 sequences are LNHDA and SQIVND (reference sequence). The V gene end was trimmed by 4 bases and the J gene end by 5 bases; junction bases not matched to a gene: 8. CDR3 coding DNA: TGTGCCAGTAGTAGCAGGGCGGGAGGGTACGAGACCCAGTACTTC. This translates into CASSSRAGGYETQYF.

This clone has just a few counts. The gene calls are TRBV18 and TRBJ2-5; TRBD2 matches 7 bases. The CDR3 contains 13 residues. The germline gives CDR1 KGHSH, CDR2 LQKENI. V gave up 4 bases and J gave up 3 bases; unmatched junction bases: 2. This CDR3 reads CASSLAGKETQYF. The CDR3 DNA reads as TGTGCCAGCTCACTAGCGGGCAAAGAGACCCAGTACTTC. The complete variable domain, with remaining parts taken from reference TRBV18 and TRBJ2-5, reads NAGVMQNPRHLVRRRGQEARLRCSPMKGHSHVYWYRQLPEEGLKFMVYLQKENIIDESGMPKERFSAEFPKEGPSILRIQQVVRGDSAAYFCASSLAGKETQYFGPGTRLLVL.

Turning to this clone: The junction shows a germline mismatch at one end, possibly a read error. The chain recombines TRBV6-1 with TRBJ2-6; 7 nucleotides agree with TRBD1. The CDR3 contains 17 residues. Germline V gene data show CDR1 as MNHNS and CDR2 as SASEGT. CDR3 DNA sequence: TGTGCCATCAGTGTCCAGGGACAGCTCTCTGGGGCCAACGTCCTGACTTTC. Its protein product is CAISVQGQLSGANVLTF.

This chain links TRBV4-1 with TRBJ2-7; 8 positions agree with TRBD2. The CDR3 is made up of 18 amino acids. Germline lookup yields CDR1 MGHRA and CDR2 YSYEKL. V lost 0 bases, J lost 2 bases, and 12 bases stayed unmatched. DNA of the CDR3: TGCGCCAGCAGCCAAGATTATAGTAGCGGGATTACAGCCTACGAGCAGTACTTC. As protein: CASSQDYSSGITAYEQYF.

The chain couples TRBV30 to TRBJ2-3, with 9 bases that match TRBD2. Germline assignment: CDR1 GTSNPN and CDR2 SVGIG (reference sequence). The CDR3 is made up of 14 amino acids. Unmatched junction bases numbered 6, after V lost 6 bases and J lost 2 bases. For the CDR3, the DNA is TGTGCCTGCCTAGGACTAGCGTTCACAGATACGCAGTATTTT. It yields the protein CACLGLAFTDTQYF.

V usage is TRBV27 and J usage is TRBJ1-5; D perhaps matches TRBD1 (5 bases). The CDR3 contains 13 residues. Trimming cost V 5 bases and J 4 bases, with 9 bases left between them. Germline V gene lookup returns CDR1 MNHEY and CDR2 SMNVEV (reference sequence). The CDR3 spells CASSPGGNQPQHF. The CDR3 nucleotides read TGTGCCAGCAGTCCCGGGGGTAATCAGCCCCAGCATTTT.

V usage is TRBV19 and J usage is TRBJ1-2; 12 bases are shared with TRBD1. CDR1 and CDR2 from the germline V gene are LNHDA and SQIVND (reference sequence). The CDR3 is 16 amino acids. Trimming took 3 bases from V and 6 from J; bases not matched to a gene: 8. The CDR3 DNA reads TGTGCCAGTAGTATTCCGGGACAGGGGGCGTATAATGGCTACACCTTC. It specifies CASSIPGQGAYNGYTF.

The chain links TRBV5-1 to TRBJ1-3, with D maybe TRBD1 (6 bases). The length of the CDR3 is 14 residues. Germline-derived CDR1 and CDR2 are SGHRS and YFSETQ. Between the trimmed V and J ends, which lost 0 bases and 7 bases, there was a span of 11 bases. The CDR3 spells CASSLVTGHNTIYF. CDR3 in DNA: TGCGCCAGCAGCTTGGTTACAGGGCATAACACCATATATTTT.

This sequence joins TRBV7-6 and TRBJ1-1, with D perhaps matching TRBD1 (6 bases). V shed 4 bases and J shed 4 bases, with 16 bases lying between them. This CDR3 is 15 amino acids long. Germline lookup yields CDR1 SGHVS and CDR2 FNYEAQ. The CDR3 nucleotides read TGTGCCAGCAGCTACCGACAGGCCGGTGGCACTGAAGCTTTCTTT. As protein: CASSYRQAGGTEAFF.

This clone showed up just a few times. The chain joins TRBV29-1 to TRBJ2-1; tentative D call: TRBD1 (6 bases). Trimming took 8 bases from V and 2 from J, leaving 19 bases between them. CDR1 is SQVTM, CDR2 ANQGSEA, per germline. The CDR3 loop spans 15 amino acids. The CDR3 loop reads CSLVGAANAYNEQFF. The CDR3 bases are TGCAGCCTAGTGGGGGCCGCAAACGCCTACAATGAGCAGTTCTTC.

The V and J genes are TRBV27 and TRBJ2-3; 9 bases agree with TRBD2. V trimming: 2 bases; J trimming: 2 bases; junction bases outside the gene matches: 5. There are 16 residues in the CDR3. CDR1 and CDR2 from the germline V gene are MNHEY and SMNVEV (reference sequence). The CDR3 spells CASSLEASGNTDTQYF. The CDR3 DNA reads TGTGCCAGCAGTTTAGAGGCTAGCGGGAACACAGATACGCAGTATTTT.

This clone turned up a few times. V usage is TRBV18 and J usage is TRBJ2-1, with D perhaps matching TRBD2 (5 bases). Germline V gene data show CDR1 as KGHSH and CDR2 as LQKENI. The CDR3 consists of 12 residues. Trimming left V 4 bases short and J 9 bases short, with 10 bases between. CDR3 nucleotide sequence: TGTGCCAGCTCACAAGAGGGAGTTGAGCAGTTCTTC. Translation: CASSQEGVEQFF.

This clone was seen a handful of times. V is TRBV28 and J is TRBJ2-1; 15 bases fit TRBD2. V was clipped by 6 bases and J by 8 bases; unmatched bases: 5. Germline V lookup: CDR1 MDHEN, CDR2 SYDVKM. The CDR3 contains 15 residues. CDR3 sequence reads: CASSPGTSGRYEQFF. The CDR3 DNA is TGTGCCAGCAGCCCCGGGACTAGCGGGAGGTATGAGCAGTTCTTC.

The chain links TRBV7-8 to TRBJ1-1, with D hard to call. This CDR3 has 16 residues. Between the trimmed V and J ends, which lost 0 bases and 1 base, there was a span of 12 bases. In germline, CDR1 is SGHVS, CDR2 FQNEAQ. In nucleotides, the CDR3 is TGTGCCAGCAGCTTAGCCCCGGGTCTAGGGAACACTGAAGCTTTCTTT. Encoded protein: CASSLAPGLGNTEAFF.

The chain uses TRBV28 and TRBJ1-4; 7 nucleotides align to TRBD1. The CDR3 runs 16 residues. Germline trimming cut 1 base from V and 4 bases from J; bases unmatched to any gene: 6. The V gene's germline CDR1 is MDHEN and CDR2 SYDVKM. The chain's CDR3 is CASSLSRTGVNEKLFF. The CDR3 coding sequence is TGTGCCAGCAGTTTATCCCGGACAGGAGTTAATGAAAAACTGTTTTTT.

In nucleotides, the CDR3 is TGTGCCAGCAGTTACTCTGGGACTGATGGTGAAAAACTGTTTTTT. Residues: CASSYSGTDGEKLFF. The rearrangement uses TRBV6-5 and TRBJ1-4; possibly TRBD1 for D (5 bases). Trimming removed 0 bases at V and 7 bases at J, with 12 bases between. This CDR3 has 15 amino acids. Germline-derived CDR1 and CDR2 are MNHEY and SVGAGI.

This clone was counted a few times. The rearrangement uses TRBV6-5 and TRBJ2-1; TRBD2 matches 8 bases. The CDR3 is 14 residues long. Trimming removed 1 base from V and 10 bases from J; junction bases left unmatched: 6. Germline loops: CDR1 MNHEY, CDR2 SVGAGI. The CDR3 bases are TGTGCCAGCAGTTACTTGGGCGGGAGGAGCGAGCAGTTCTTC. Its translation: CASSYLGGRSEQFF.

V is TRBV19 and J is TRBJ1-5; D is perhaps TRBD1 (5 bases). V was clipped by 5 bases and J by 3 bases, with 8 bases between them. In germline, CDR1 is LNHDA, CDR2 SQIVND (reference sequence). The CDR3 totals 13 residues. The CDR3 here is CASSRQYNQPQHF. The DNA for the CDR3 is TGTGCCAGTAGTCGACAGTACAATCAGCCCCAGCATTTT. Full variable domain (rest looked up from reference TRBV19 and TRBJ1-5): DGGITQSPKYLFRKEGQNVTLSCEQNLNHDAMYWYRQDPGQGLRLIYYSQIVNDFQKGDIAEGYSVSREKKESFPLTVTSAQKNPTAFYLCASSRQYNQPQHFGDGTRLSIL.